This is a list of T cell receptor beta chains from one sample in a study of T cell responses to AZD1222 COVID-19 vaccine. Assay: immunoSEQ multiplex PCR; the TCRdb copy retains only in-frame clones and omits some. The sample includes 120,000 or so clones, approximately 90% of them seen just once. This specimen was peripheral blood, taken 28 days after the second AZD1222 dose. These receptors were obtained from an adult who received the AZD1222 COVID-19 vaccine. Each CDR3 is given with its conserved first and last residue. The order of the fields is J gene, V gene, clone size, D gene, CDR3 protein, CDR3 DNA. D genes are given only for firm matches. Clone size, where shown, is once, few, many, or a class for clones that have expanded.

>TRBJ2-7|TRBV4-3|few|TRBD2
CASSQEPGLATYEQYF
TGCGCCAGCAGCCAAGAACCGGGACTAGCGACCTACGAGCAGTACTTC
>TRBJ2-7|TRBV5-4|NA|NA
CASSWMESSYEQYF
TGTGCCAGCAGCTGGATGGAGAGCTCCTACGAGCAGTACTTC
>TRBJ1-2|TRBV18|NA|NA
CASSPDTYGYTF
TGTGCCAGCTCACCGGACACCTATGGCTACACCTTC
>TRBJ2-1|TRBV18|NA|TRBD2
CASAPPGLAIKNEQFF
TGTGCCAGCGCTCCCCCGGGACTAGCGATAAAGAATGAGCAGTTCTTC
>TRBJ1-2|TRBV7-6|NA|TRBD1
CASSLALGGTGDYGYTF
TGTGCCAGCAGCTTAGCCTTAGGGGGGACAGGAGACTATGGCTACACCTTC
>TRBJ2-5|TRBV6-1|NA|TRBD1
CASSEAAGGYGETQYF
TGTGCCAGCAGTGAAGCTGCAGGGGGCTATGGTGAGACCCAGTACTTC
>TRBJ1-1|TRBV4-2|NA|NA
CASSLGVGRQSEAFF
TGTGCCAGCAGCCTTGGGGTAGGGCGGCAATCTGAAGCTTTCTTT
>TRBJ2-7|TRBV18|once|TRBD2
CASSLGLAGTYEQYF
TGTGCCAGCTCACTAGGACTAGCGGGCACCTACGAGCAGTACTTC
>TRBJ1-1|TRBV5-3|NA|TRBD1
CARKGTGGMNTEAFF
TGTGCCAGAAAGGGGACAGGGGGCATGAACACTGAAGCTTTCTTT
>TRBJ2-7|TRBV5-6|NA|NA
CASKTGGGTFYEQYF
TGTGCCAGCAAAACCGGGGGCGGAACCTTCTACGAGCAGTACTTC
>TRBJ2-7|TRBV11-2|NA|NA
CASSLVVNYEQYF
TGTGCCAGCAGCTTAGTTGTCAACTACGAGCAGTACTTC
>TRBJ1-1|TRBV11-3|NA|NA
CASSPSGHPEAFF
TGTGCCAGCAGCCCATCGGGACACCCTGAAGCTTTCTTT
>TRBJ2-1|TRBV2|NA|NA
CASKLSGSSYNEQFF
TGTGCCAGCAAGCTTAGCGGAAGCTCCTACAATGAGCAGTTCTTC
>TRBJ2-7|TRBV11-2|NA|NA
CASSLRANSYEQYF
TGTGCCAGCAGCCTCCGGGCAAATTCCTACGAGCAGTACTTC
>TRBJ1-5|TRBV9|NA|TRBD1
CASSTQGGNQPQHF
TGTGCCAGCAGCACGCAGGGGGGCAATCAGCCCCAGCATTTT
>TRBJ1-1|TRBV9|NA|NA
CASSPDLYTEAFF
TGTGCCAGCAGCCCGGATCTGTACACTGAAGCTTTCTTT
>TRBJ2-5|TRBV5-1|NA|TRBD2
CASSLTGGYQETQYF
TGCGCCAGCAGCTTGACGGGGGGGTACCAAGAGACCCAGTACTTC
>TRBJ1-2|TRBV7-9|NA|TRBD1
CASSPRQGTYGYTF
TGTGCCAGCAGCCCCCGACAGGGGACCTATGGCTACACCTTC
>TRBJ2-7|TRBV28|NA|TRBD1
CASSLPGTGYEQYF
TGTGCCAGCAGCCTACCCGGGACAGGGTACGAGCAGTACTTC
>TRBJ2-7|TRBV10-3|NA|NA
CAISGERRGSYEQYF
TGTGCCATCAGTGGAGAGCGGAGGGGCTCCTACGAGCAGTACTTC
>TRBJ2-7|TRBV5-1|NA|NA
CASSLVGGPSYEQYF
TGCGCCAGCAGCTTGGTTGGGGGACCCTCCTACGAGCAGTACTTC
>TRBJ2-2|TRBV7-2|NA|NA
CASSLSVAAGRTGELFF
TGTGCCAGCAGCTTATCCGTGGCCGCGGGACGCACCGGGGAGCTGTTTTTT
>TRBJ2-6|TRBV2|NA|TRBD1
CASSPRQGASGANVLTF
TGTGCCAGCAGTCCACGACAGGGGGCCTCTGGGGCCAACGTCCTGACTTTC
>TRBJ1-2|TRBV20-1|NA|NA
CSAVLGQGYTF
TGCAGTGCTGTCCTAGGACAGGGCTACACCTTC
>TRBJ2-5|TRBV10-3|NA|TRBD2
CAISELAGGLVETQYF
TGTGCCATCAGTGAACTAGCGGGGGGTCTAGTGGAGACCCAGTACTTC
>TRBJ2-1|TRBV18|NA|NA
CASSPQGYNEQFF
TGTGCCAGCTCACCCCAGGGTTACAATGAGCAGTTCTTC
>TRBJ2-5|TRBV11-3|few|TRBD2
CASSLGTSAKIPSGTQYF
TGTGCCAGCAGCTTAGGGACTAGCGCTAAGATCCCTTCGGGGACCCAGTACTTC
>TRBJ2-7|TRBV3-1/TRBV3-2|NA|NA
CASSQVYEQYF
TGTGCCAGCAGCCAAGTCTACGAGCAGTACTTC
>TRBJ2-1|TRBV28|NA|TRBD2
CASSISGTTREQFF
TGTGCCAGCAGTATTAGCGGGACGACCCGAGAGCAGTTCTTC
>TRBJ2-5|TRBV4-1|NA|NA
CASSQVSWGAQETQYF
TGCGCCAGCAGCCAAGTCTCGTGGGGGGCCCAAGAGACCCAGTACTTC
>TRBJ2-1|TRBV4-3|once|NA
CASSRGRESYNEQFF
TGCGCCAGCAGCAGGGGCAGGGAATCCTACAATGAGCAGTTCTTC
>TRBJ1-6|TRBV7-8|NA|TRBD1
CASSSARDRGNSPLHF
TGTGCCAGCAGCTCGGCTCGGGACAGGGGAAATTCACCCCTCCACTTT
>TRBJ2-1|TRBV7-2|NA|NA
CASSLDPPGVGYNEQFF
TGTGCCAGCAGCTTAGACCCCCCGGGAGTAGGGTACAATGAGCAGTTCTTC
>TRBJ2-1|TRBV5-1|NA|TRBD2
CASSLDGLAEINEQFF
TGCGCCAGCAGCTTGGACGGCCTAGCGGAGATCAATGAGCAGTTCTTC
>TRBJ2-7|TRBV7-2|NA|NA
CASSLGTVSSYEQYF
TGTGCCAGCAGCTTAGGCACGGTGAGCTCCTACGAGCAGTACTTC
>TRBJ1-5|TRBV6-2/TRBV6-3|NA|NA
CASSYSRHIGGAQHF
TGTGCCAGCAGTTACTCCCGACACATCGGAGGTGCCCAGCATTTT
>TRBJ1-5|TRBV6-2/TRBV6-3|NA|TRBD1
CASSYRGTGSNQPQHF
TGTGCCAGCAGTTACCGCGGGACAGGCAGCAATCAGCCCCAGCATTTT
>TRBJ2-1|TRBV4-1|NA|TRBD2
CASSQLTSGGHNEQFF
TGCGCCAGCAGCCAATTGACTAGCGGAGGCCACAATGAGCAGTTCTTC
>TRBJ2-1|TRBV5-1|once|TRBD2
CASSPGLAGPYNEQFF
TGCGCCAGCAGCCCGGGACTAGCGGGACCCTACAATGAGCAGTTCTTC
>TRBJ2-7|TRBV19|few|TRBD2
CASSPSGGYEQYF
TGTGCCAGTAGCCCTAGCGGGGGATACGAGCAGTACTTC
>TRBJ2-4|TRBV21-1|once|NA
CASTESGGPRGKNIQYF
TGTGCCAGCACCGAATCAGGGGGGCCCCGTGGCAAAAACATTCAGTACTTC
>TRBJ1-6|TRBV28|NA|NA
CASSPSGLRRLSPLHF
TGTGCCAGCAGTCCCTCGGGACTGCGGAGACTTTCACCCCTCCACTTT
>TRBJ2-7|TRBV6-5|NA|NA
CASSWALGETYEQYF
TGTGCCAGCAGTTGGGCCCTGGGGGAAACCTACGAGCAGTACTTC
>TRBJ1-1|TRBV27|NA|TRBD1
CASRNFGPGQGRMVGTEAFF
TGTGCCAGCAGAAACTTCGGCCCAGGACAGGGCCGGATGGTCGGCACTGAAGCTTTCTTT
>TRBJ2-7|TRBV19|NA|NA
CASSIATPPLPSEQYF
TGTGCCAGTAGTATAGCAACTCCCCCCCTACCCTCCGAGCAGTACTTC
>TRBJ1-1|TRBV5-4|NA|NA
CASSLAPGLSNTEAFF
TGTGCCAGCAGCTTGGCCCCGGGACTCTCGAACACTGAAGCTTTCTTT
>TRBJ2-7|TRBV27|NA|NA
CASSPGDTSYEQYF
TGTGCCAGCAGTCCAGGGGATACCTCCTACGAGCAGTACTTC
>TRBJ2-6|TRBV5-4|NA|NA
CATQGRGTSSGANVLTF
TGTGCCACCCAGGGGAGGGGGACATCCTCTGGGGCCAACGTCCTGACTTTC
>TRBJ2-7|TRBV10-3|NA|TRBD1
CAISEQGASFEQYF
TGTGCCATCAGTGAACAGGGGGCGTCTTTTGAGCAGTACTTC
>TRBJ1-3|TRBV19|NA|TRBD1
CASSIRVGGVGNTIYF
TGTGCCAGTAGTATTCGAGTAGGGGGCGTCGGAAACACCATATATTTT
>TRBJ2-7|TRBV15|NA|NA
CATSRDLEWEQYF
TGTGCCACCAGCAGAGACCTAGAGTGGGAGCAGTACTTC
>TRBJ2-3|TRBV7-9|NA|NA
CASGDGGVGTDTQYF
TGTGCCAGCGGCGATGGGGGAGTGGGCACAGATACGCAGTATTTT
>TRBJ2-7|TRBV6-2/TRBV6-3|NA|NA
CASSYNRERYSYEQYF
TGTGCCAGCAGTTACAACAGGGAAAGATATTCCTACGAGCAGTACTTC
>TRBJ2-7|TRBV10-3|NA|NA
CAISIRGPSLYEQYF
TGTGCCATCAGCATACGGGGACCGAGCCTCTACGAGCAGTACTTC
>TRBJ2-1|TRBV7-9|NA|NA
CASSPAGPSPLF
TGTGCCAGCAGCCCCGCGGGCCCCAGCCCCCTCTTC
>TRBJ1-2|TRBV2|few|NA
CASSGLGGHDYGYTF
TGTGCCAGCAGTGGATTAGGAGGGCACGACTATGGCTACACCTTC
>TRBJ1-2|TRBV7-2|NA|NA
CASSLMAGGRLDGYTF
TGTGCCAGCAGCTTAATGGCTGGAGGGCGGCTCGATGGCTACACCTTC